In its sample, the clone carrying this T cell receptor beta chain was seen many times. Participants, patients aged 18 to 65, had newly diagnosed hyperthyroidism with a duration under 2 months. Amplified regions were TCR beta CDR3 sequences from RNA transcripts. The TCR CDR3 was amplified in a first-round RT-PCR using the HTBI primer set. TCRdb independently ran MiXCR on the multiplex PCR reads; one entry per CDR3 protein. The repertoire has 380,000 or so distinct CDR3 sequences, about a fifth of them found once; the top ten carry approximately 4%. The CDR3 covers 18 residues. With V trimmed by 6 bases and J by 3 bases, 18 bases remained unmatched. The germline CDR1 and CDR2 sequences are SNHLY and FYNNEI. The entry originates in a study of T cells in Graves' hyperthyroidism and ophthalmopathy.

The receptor was isolated from a woman younger than 35 with Graves' hyperthyroidism. This chain connects TRBV2 to TRBJ1-1; TRBD1 matches 8 bases. Source material: blood. The CDR3 DNA reads as TGTGCCAGCAGAACCGGACAGGGAGTGGTTCTAGGGTACACTGAAGCTTTCTTT. Translating it yields CASRTGQGVVLGYTEAFF.